This record concerns one T cell receptor (beta chain) sequence. Original processing notes: Amplification of reference gene primers was used by the study to estimate nucleated cell counts. Some clones are missing from TCRdb's copy, which holds only in-frame ones; the method was immunoSEQ multiplex PCR. The D gene and trimming were derived from the DNA, and the V and J assignments and clone size from that table. The table lists approximately 100,000 clones, about 78% of them singletons. Germline V gene data show CDR1 as SGDLS and CDR2 as YYNGEE. With V trimmed by 3 bases and J by 8 bases, 5 bases remained unmatched. This CDR3 spans 14 amino acids. The data belong to a study of blood T cell repertoires in COVID-19.

The TCR was taken from a human donor in a cohort sampled during active or convalescent COVID-19. Sequenced input: peripheral blood. This rearrangement joins TRBV9 to TRBJ1-4; 9 positions agree with TRBD1. The CDR3 loop reads CASSAWDREEKLFF. The CDR3, as DNA: TGTGCCAGCAGCGCCTGGGACAGGGAAGAAAAACTGTTTTTT.